The subject of this entry is one T cell receptor beta chain. Source study methods: Amplified reference gene primers provided the basis for estimating nucleated cell counts. Method: immunoSEQ multiplex PCR; TCRdb's copy keeps in-frame clones and lacks some. Clone size and the V and J calls come from that table; the DNA yielded D and trimming. The top ten clones hold 3.5% to 4% of a sample with roughly 150,000 clones, 70% to 90% of them seen once. This sample is part of a study of blood T cell repertoires in COVID-19. Across the study: Collection of acute and convalescent COVID-19 samples took place in the United States, Italy and Spain. Sample material is recorded as cDNA or gDNA derived from T cells, B-cell-depleted T cells, or PBMCs.

The CDR3 has 13 amino acids. Between the trimmed V and J ends, which lost 3 bases and 5 bases, there was a span of 6 bases. CDR1 is KGHDR, CDR2 SFDVKD, per germline. Source material: peripheral blood. The sequence derives from a woman aged 70 to 79 with acute or convalescent COVID-19. This chain links TRBV24-1 with TRBJ1-4; no definite D call. CDR3 bases: TGTGCCACCAGTGATCGCGAGAATGAAAAACTGTTTTTT. It specifies CATSDRENEKLFF.